Reported below is one T cell receptor (beta chain). Its antigen is still unknown. Assay: immunoSEQ multiplex PCR; the TCRdb copy retains only in-frame clones and omits some. The repertoire consists of just over 20,000 clones, with roughly nine tenths occurring once and the leading ten covering about 5.1%. This sample was taken from a study of graft-versus-host responses after intestinal transplantation. Across the study: Grafts were multivisceral, liver-intestinal, or isolated intestinal. Recipients were all induced with anti-thymocyte globulin, then given tacrolimus and steroids for around 3 years.

V dropped 5 bases and J dropped 0; count of bases not matched to a gene: 5. The CDR3 has 15 amino acids. CDR1 and CDR2 (germline): MNHEY, SMNVEV (reference sequence). The study's findings and limits: GvH clones occurred in recipient marrow; some first appeared in ileum or blood. Individuals who had graft-donor T cell macrochimerism had allografts that showed high graft-versus-host to host-versus-graft clonal ratios.

Sequencing used PBMCs, obtained around 65 days after intestinal transplantation. The clonotype was recovered from a human patient who received an intestinal transplant, so some T cells may come from the graft donor. The J gene is TRBJ2-3, the V gene TRBV27; the match to TRBD1 covers 7 bases. The DNA of the CDR3 is TGTGCCAGCAGTCTCGACAGGGTTAGCACAGATACGCAGTATTTT. It encodes CASSLDRVSTDTQYF.